A single sample is the source of the 16 T cell receptor beta chains below, sequenced in a study of a mutant IDH1 vaccine in newly diagnosed glioma. Sample time point: baseline, week 1 (first vaccination visit). Treatment here: pre-vaccination baseline after standard-of-care therapy. Sequenced by immunoSEQ multiplex PCR; TCRdb stores in-frame clones only, minus some. The sample includes tens of thousands of clones, around four fifths of them seen just once. Source: peripheral blood mononuclear cells (PBMCs), taken from a glioma patient treated with radiotherapy, temozolomide or both. The receptors derive from a woman in her late teens or twenties with glioma. Some clones in this sample may be carry-over from other donors' samples.

The V and J genes are TRBV6-1 and TRBJ2-3, with D uncertain. CDR3 length equals 14 residues. The germline gives CDR1 MNHNS, CDR2 SASEGT. The V gene lost 8 bases and the J gene lost 0 bases, with 12 bases spanning the gap. Here the CDR3 reads CASLLGGSTDTQYF. The CDR3 nucleotides are TGTGCCAGCCTCCTGGGCGGTAGCACAGATACGCAGTATTTT.

V usage is TRBV29-1 and J usage is TRBJ2-7; D is tentatively TRBD1 or TRBD2 (5 bases each). The CDR3 contains 12 residues. V was clipped by 0 bases and J by 6 bases, with 9 bases between them. Germline V gene data show CDR1 as SQVTM and CDR2 as ANQGSEA. The CDR3 DNA reads as TGCAGCGTTGAAGACTTGGGGACCGAGCAGTACTTC. Translation: CSVEDLGTEQYF.

The V call is TRBV29-1, the J call TRBJ2-1, with TRBD1 as a possible D gene (6 bases). Germline V CDR1 and CDR2: SQVTM, ANQGSEA. The CDR3 sequence is 14 residues long. The V gene lost 4 bases and the J gene lost 1 base, with 11 bases spanning the gap. For the CDR3, the DNA is TGCAGCGTTGGGACAGCTGTTTCCTACAATGAGCAGTTCTTC. Translating gives CSVGTAVSYNEQFF.

This clone has only one observation. The chain links TRBV9 to TRBJ2-7; D gene unclear. This CDR3 has 14 amino acids. The germline gives CDR1 SGDLS, CDR2 YYNGEE. Trimming stripped 4 bases from V and 5 bases from J, with 16 bases between. CDR3 protein: CASSPTGLIHEQYF. In nucleotides, the CDR3 is TGTGCCAGCAGCCCAACTGGGTTGATACACGAGCAGTACTTC.

The chain carries TRBV7-6 and TRBJ2-7; D tentatively fits TRBD1 or TRBD2 (5 bases each). The CDR3 is made up of 13 amino acids. The V and J ends lost 4 bases and 0 bases respectively, with 7 bases between them. Germline CDR1 is SGHVS and CDR2 is FNYEAQ. This CDR3 is CASSSGPSYEQYF. CDR3 in DNA: TGTGCCAGCAGCTCGGGGCCCTCCTACGAGCAGTACTTC.

The chain couples TRBV6-5 to TRBJ1-5, with 8 bases that match TRBD1. V shed 6 bases and J 6 bases; nucleotides not matched to a gene: 10. The germline gives CDR1 MNHEY, CDR2 SVGAGI. The CDR3 loop spans 15 amino acids. In DNA, the CDR3 is TGTGCCAGCAGCCGATCTACAGGGGGAACTCAGCCCCAGCATTTT. Protein product: CASSRSTGGTQPQHF.

The rearrangement uses TRBV21-1 and TRBJ2-3. TRBV21-1 is tagged as a pseudogene. This CDR3 has 15 residues. CDR3 in amino acids: CASSKGTPRLDTQYF. CDR3 coding DNA: TGTGCCAGCAGCAAGGGGACCCCCCGGCTTGATACGCAGTATTTT.

This rearrangement joins TRBV6-5 to TRBJ2-7; 8 positions match TRBD2. Per germline, CDR1 MNHEY and CDR2 SVGAGI. The CDR3 contains 13 residues. With V trimmed by 7 bases and J by 6 bases, 8 bases remained unmatched. The DNA of the CDR3 is TGTGCCAGCAACAAGCGGGAGTTCCTCGAGCAGTACTTC. It is translated as CASNKREFLEQYF.

This chain joins TRBV27 and TRBJ2-2; no clear D. This CDR3 comprises 13 residues. The germline V gene encodes CDR1 MNHEY and CDR2 SMNVEV (reference sequence). Trimming removed 6 bases from V and 4 bases from J, with 9 bases in between. This CDR3 is CASSRSATGELFF. In DNA, the CDR3 is TGTGCCAGCAGCCGGTCGGCCACCGGGGAGCTGTTTTTT.

In nucleotides, the CDR3 is TGTGCCAGCAGTGTGTTCTACGAGCAGTACTTC. Residues: CASSVFYEQYF. V gene TRBV2 combines with J gene TRBJ2-7; no clear D gene. The CDR3 sequence is 11 residues long. Germline lookup yields CDR1 SNHLY and CDR2 FYNNEI. Trimming took off 4 bases at V and 3 bases at J, with 4 bases between the two ends.

The rearrangement uses TRBV15 and TRBJ2-7; 8 positions match TRBD2. Trimming took 0 bases from V and 3 from J; bases not matched to a gene: 4. The CDR3 is 15 amino acids. CDR1 is LNHNV, CDR2 YYDKDF, per germline (reference sequence). CDR3 DNA sequence: TGTGCCACCAGCAGAGATATTGCGGGAGGCTACGAGCAGTACTTC. It is translated as CATSRDIAGGYEQYF. Full variable domain (missing parts from reference TRBV15 and TRBJ2-7): DAMVIQNPRYQVTQFGKPVTLSCSQTLNHNVMYWYQQKSSQAPKLLFHYYDKDFNNEADTPDNFQSRRPNTSFCFLDIRSPGLGDTAMYLCATSRDIAGGYEQYFGPGTRLTVT.

The chain carries TRBV14 and TRBJ1-2; the D is unclear. CDR1 is SGHDN and CDR2 is FVKESK in the germline V gene. The CDR3 consists of 15 residues. Trimming shortened V by 5 bases and J by 2 bases, and 15 bases separated the two germline ends. This CDR3 reads CASSALDGINYGYTF. In DNA, the CDR3 is TGTGCCAGCAGCGCGTTGGACGGGATCAACTATGGCTACACCTTC.

The gene calls are TRBV29-1 and TRBJ1-1, with no clear D. Trimming stripped 7 bases from V and 0 bases from J, with 9 bases between. This CDR3 contains 12 residues. Germline V CDR1 and CDR2: SQVTM, ANQGSEA. The CDR3 DNA sequence: TGCAGCGGGTGGCGGGTGAACACTGAAGCTTTCTTT. Translating gives CSGWRVNTEAFF.

J is TRBJ1-5 and V is TRBV30, with D perhaps TRBD1 (5 bases). The CDR3 extends over 13 amino acids. Trimming removed 3 bases from V and 7 bases from J, with 13 bases in between. Germline V gene sequence: CDR1 GTSNPN, CDR2 SVGIG (reference sequence). The CDR3, as DNA: TGTGCCTGGAGCCGCCAGGGAGGGCAGCCCCAGCATTTT. This gives the protein CAWSRQGGQPQHF.

The V call is TRBV18, the J call TRBJ1-1, with 10 bases identical to TRBD1. Per the germline V gene, CDR1 is KGHSH and CDR2 is LQKENI. J gave up 1 base and V 3 bases, and 2 bases lay outside the gene matches. The CDR3 spans 15 residues. The CDR3 reads CASSPGTGANTEAFF. CDR3 nucleotide sequence: TGTGCCAGCTCACCCGGGACAGGGGCGAACACTGAAGCTTTCTTT.

This chain joins TRBV30 and TRBJ1-2; possibly TRBD1 for D (5 bases). Germline CDR1 and CDR2: GTSNPN and SVGIG (reference sequence). V lost 5 bases and J lost 8, with 15 bases in between. CDR3 length equals 12 residues. CDR3: CAWGEGFEGYTF. The CDR3 DNA reads TGTGCCTGGGGGGAGGGGTTCGAGGGCTACACCTTC.